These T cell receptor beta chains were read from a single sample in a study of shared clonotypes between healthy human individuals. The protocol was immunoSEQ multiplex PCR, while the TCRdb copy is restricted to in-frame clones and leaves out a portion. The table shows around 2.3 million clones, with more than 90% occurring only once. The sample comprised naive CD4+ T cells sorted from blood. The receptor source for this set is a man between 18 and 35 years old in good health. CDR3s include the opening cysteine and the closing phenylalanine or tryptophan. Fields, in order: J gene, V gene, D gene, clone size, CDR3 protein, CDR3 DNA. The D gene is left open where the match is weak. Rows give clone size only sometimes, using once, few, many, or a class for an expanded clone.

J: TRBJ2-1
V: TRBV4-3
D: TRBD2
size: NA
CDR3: CASSPEAQLAGAYNEQFF
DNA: TGCGCCAGCAGCCCCGAGGCCCAACTAGCGGGGGCCTACAATGAGCAGTTCTTC

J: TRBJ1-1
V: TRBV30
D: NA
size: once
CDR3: CAGKRENTEAFF
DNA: TGTGCCGGAAAACGGGAGAACACTGAAGCTTTCTTT

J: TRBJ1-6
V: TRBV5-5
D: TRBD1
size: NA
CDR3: CASSVGQGVSPLHF
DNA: TGTGCCAGCAGCGTCGGACAGGGGGTTTCACCCCTCCACTTT

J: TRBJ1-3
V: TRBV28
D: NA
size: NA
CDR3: CASSSPMGNTIYF
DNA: TGTGCCAGCAGTTCCCCGATGGGAAACACCATATATTTT

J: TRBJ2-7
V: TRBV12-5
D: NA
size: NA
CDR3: CASLLTTGPLLYEQYF
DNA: TGTGCTAGTCTCTTAACGACGGGGCCCTTACTCTACGAGCAGTACTTC

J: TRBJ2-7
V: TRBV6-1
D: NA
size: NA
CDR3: CASYDGGTIYEQYF
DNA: TGTGCCAGCTATGATGGGGGTACGATCTACGAGCAGTACTTC

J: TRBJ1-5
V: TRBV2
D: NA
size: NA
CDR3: CASSELGVAGNQPQHF
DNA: TGTGCCAGCAGTGAATTAGGCGTGGCAGGGAATCAGCCCCAGCATTTT

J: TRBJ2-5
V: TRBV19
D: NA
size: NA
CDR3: CASTPRNRPQETQYF
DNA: TGTGCCAGTACCCCGAGGAACAGACCCCAAGAGACCCAGTACTTC

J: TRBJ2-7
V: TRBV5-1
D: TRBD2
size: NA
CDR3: CASSPEDLAGEAEQYF
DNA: TGCGCCAGCAGCCCCGAGGACCTCGCGGGAGAAGCCGAGCAGTACTTC

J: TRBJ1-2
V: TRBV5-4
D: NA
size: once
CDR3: CASSLADRLNYGYTF
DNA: TGTGCCAGCAGCTTGGCCGACAGGCTGAACTATGGCTACACCTTC

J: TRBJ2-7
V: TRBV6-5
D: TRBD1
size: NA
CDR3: CASSLTGIHEQYF
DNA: TGTGCCAGCAGCTTGACAGGGATCCACGAGCAGTACTTC

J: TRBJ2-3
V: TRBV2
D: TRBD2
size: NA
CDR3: CARSPGLAATDTQYF
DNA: TGTGCCAGATCTCCGGGACTAGCGGCTACAGATACGCAGTATTTT

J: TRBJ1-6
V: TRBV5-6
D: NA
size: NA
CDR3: CASSLSWTEFSPLHF
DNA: TGTGCCAGCAGCTTGTCATGGACAGAGTTTTCACCCCTCCACTTT

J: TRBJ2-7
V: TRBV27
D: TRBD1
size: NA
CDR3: CASSPTSGTEPYEQYF
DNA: TGTGCCAGCAGTCCGACCTCCGGGACAGAACCCTACGAGCAGTACTTC

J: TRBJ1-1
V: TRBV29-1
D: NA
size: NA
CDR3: CSVEPFHREGGTEAFF
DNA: TGCAGCGTTGAACCTTTTCACAGGGAAGGTGGCACTGAAGCTTTCTTT

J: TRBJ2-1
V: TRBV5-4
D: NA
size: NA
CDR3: CASTLRGNYNEQFF
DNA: TGTGCCAGCACCCTACGGGGGAACTACAATGAGCAGTTCTTC

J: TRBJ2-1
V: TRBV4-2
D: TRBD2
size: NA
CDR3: CASSHLLAGGRNEQFF
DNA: TGTGCCAGCAGCCACCTACTAGCGGGGGGTCGGAATGAGCAGTTCTTC

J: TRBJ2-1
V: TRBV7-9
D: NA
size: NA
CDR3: CASTIGDNEQFF
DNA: TGTGCCAGCACTATAGGGGACAATGAGCAGTTCTTC

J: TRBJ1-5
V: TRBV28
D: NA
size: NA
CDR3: CASSFVGTAQPQHF
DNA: TGTGCCAGCAGTTTCGTGGGGACGGCTCAGCCCCAGCATTTT

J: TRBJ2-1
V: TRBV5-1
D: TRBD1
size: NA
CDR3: CASSLAGTEYNEQFF
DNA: TGCGCCAGCAGCTTGGCCGGGACAGAGTACAATGAGCAGTTCTTC

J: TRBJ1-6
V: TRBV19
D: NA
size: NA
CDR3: CASSVGGRSPLHF
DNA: TGTGCCAGTAGTGTGGGGGGAAGATCACCCCTCCACTTT

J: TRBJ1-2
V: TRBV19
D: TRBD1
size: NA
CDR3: CASSIRDSNYGYTF
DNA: TGTGCCAGTAGTATAAGGGACAGTAACTATGGCTACACCTTC

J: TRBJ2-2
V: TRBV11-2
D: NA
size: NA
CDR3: CASSSQGTGELFF
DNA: TGTGCCAGCAGCTCTCAGGGTACCGGGGAGCTGTTTTTT

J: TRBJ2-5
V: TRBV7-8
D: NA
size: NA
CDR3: CASSLAHRSKETQYF
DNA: TGTGCCAGCAGCTTAGCGCACCGGAGCAAAGAGACCCAGTACTTC

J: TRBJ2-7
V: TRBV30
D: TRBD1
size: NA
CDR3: CAWSSGQGGREQYF
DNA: TGTGCCTGGAGCTCGGGACAGGGGGGACGCGAGCAGTACTTC

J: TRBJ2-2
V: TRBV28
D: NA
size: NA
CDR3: CASSFAVGQGAGELFF
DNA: TGTGCCAGCAGCTTCGCAGTGGGGCAGGGCGCCGGGGAGCTGTTTTTT

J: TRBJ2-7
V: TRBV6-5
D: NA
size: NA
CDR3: CASSYRRGNPYEQYF
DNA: TGTGCCAGCAGTTATCGCAGGGGTAATCCCTACGAGCAGTACTTC

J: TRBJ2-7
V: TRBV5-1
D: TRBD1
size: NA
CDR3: CASSWTGSYEQYF
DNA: TGCGCCAGCAGCTGGACAGGGTCCTACGAGCAGTACTTC

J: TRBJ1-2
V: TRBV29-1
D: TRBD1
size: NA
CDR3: CSARQGGELGGYTF
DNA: TGCAGCGCCAGACAGGGAGGGGAACTGGGCGGCTACACCTTC

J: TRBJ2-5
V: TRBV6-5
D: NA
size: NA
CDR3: CASGQGSRTGGAQYF
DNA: TGTGCCAGTGGACAGGGGTCCCGTACCGGGGGGGCCCAGTACTTC

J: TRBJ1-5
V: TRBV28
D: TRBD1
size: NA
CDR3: CASSFEQGYSNQPQHF
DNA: TGTGCCAGCAGTTTCGAACAGGGGTACAGCAATCAGCCCCAGCATTTT

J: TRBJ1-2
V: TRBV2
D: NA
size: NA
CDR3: CASSDGTSSYTF
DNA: TGTGCCAGCAGTGATGGGACTTCCAGCTACACCTTC

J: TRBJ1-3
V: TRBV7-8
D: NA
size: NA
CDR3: CASSPGAGNTIYF
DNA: TGTGCCAGCAGCCCCGGGGCTGGAAACACCATATATTTT

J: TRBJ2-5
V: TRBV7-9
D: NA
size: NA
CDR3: CASSRRRDKETQYF
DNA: TGTGCCAGCAGCCGGAGGCGGGACAAAGAGACCCAGTACTTC

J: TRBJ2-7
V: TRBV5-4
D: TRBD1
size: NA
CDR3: CASSLGTGTGANYEQYF
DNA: TGTGCCAGCAGCTTGGGAACAGGGACAGGGGCGAACTACGAGCAGTACTTC

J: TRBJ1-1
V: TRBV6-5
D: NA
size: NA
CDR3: CASSLNGQWRAFF
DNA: TGTGCCAGCAGCCTGAATGGACAGTGGAGAGCTTTCTTT

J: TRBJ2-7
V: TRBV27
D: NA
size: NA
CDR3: CASSLWQQADEQYF
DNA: TGTGCCAGCAGTTTATGGCAGCAGGCCGACGAGCAGTACTTC

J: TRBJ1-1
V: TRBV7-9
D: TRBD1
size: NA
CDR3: CARSKKGIKGQSAFF
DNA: TGTGCCAGAAGTAAAAAGGGGATAAAGGGACAGTCAGCTTTCTTT

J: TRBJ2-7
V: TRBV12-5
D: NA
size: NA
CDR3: CASGLSQGPSWYEQYF
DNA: TGTGCTAGTGGTTTGTCTCAGGGGCCATCCTGGTACGAGCAGTACTTC

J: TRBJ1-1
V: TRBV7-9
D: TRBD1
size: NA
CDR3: CASSRQGAAIGQNTEAFF
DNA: TGTGCCAGCAGCCGACAGGGGGCCGCGATAGGTCAGAACACTGAAGCTTTCTTT

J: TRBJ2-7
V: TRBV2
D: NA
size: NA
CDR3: CASRGGSYEQYF
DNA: TGTGCCAGCAGGGGGGGTTCCTACGAGCAGTACTTC

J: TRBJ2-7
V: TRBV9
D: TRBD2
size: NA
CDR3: CASSVDPAGVYEQYF
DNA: TGTGCCAGCAGCGTAGACCCCGCGGGAGTCTACGAGCAGTACTTC

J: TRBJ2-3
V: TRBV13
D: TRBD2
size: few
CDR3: CASSPAGAGGPDTQYF
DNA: TGTGCCAGCAGCCCAGCAGGAGCGGGGGGCCCAGATACGCAGTATTTT

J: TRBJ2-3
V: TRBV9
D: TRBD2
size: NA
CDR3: CASSVWRGATDTQYF
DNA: TGTGCCAGCAGCGTCTGGCGGGGGGCTACAGATACGCAGTATTTT

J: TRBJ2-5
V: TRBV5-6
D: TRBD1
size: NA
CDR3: CASSLAGQGGETQYF
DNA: TGTGCCAGCAGCTTGGCGGGACAGGGGGGAGAGACCCAGTACTTC

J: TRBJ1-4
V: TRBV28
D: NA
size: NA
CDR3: CASSIPGNLNEKLFF
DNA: TGTGCCAGCAGTATCCCGGGGAACCTAAATGAAAAACTGTTTTTT

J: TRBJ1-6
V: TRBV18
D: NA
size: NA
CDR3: CASSVGPDNSPLHF
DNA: TGTGCCAGCTCGGTCGGGCCCGATAATTCACCCCTCCACTTT

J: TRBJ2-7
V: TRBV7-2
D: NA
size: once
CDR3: CASSLQNGGRRFTYEQYF
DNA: TGTGCCAGCAGCTTACAGAACGGCGGCAGGCGATTTACCTACGAGCAGTACTTC

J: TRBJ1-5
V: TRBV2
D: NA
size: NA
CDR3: CASSGGNQPQHF
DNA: TGTGCCAGCTCGGGCGGCAATCAGCCCCAGCATTTT

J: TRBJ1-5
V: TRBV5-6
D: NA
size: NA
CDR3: CASSLYRSGNQPQHF
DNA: TGTGCCAGCAGCTTGTATCGATCTGGCAATCAGCCCCAGCATTTT

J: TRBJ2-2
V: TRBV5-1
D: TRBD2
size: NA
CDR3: CASSLEIAGGPGELFF
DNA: TGCGCCAGCAGCTTGGAAATAGCGGGGGGCCCCGGGGAGCTGTTTTTT

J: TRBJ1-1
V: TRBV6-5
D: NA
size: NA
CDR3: CASSYVPGVAFF
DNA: TGTGCCAGCAGTTACGTGCCAGGGGTAGCTTTCTTT

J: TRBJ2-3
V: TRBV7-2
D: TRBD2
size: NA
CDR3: CASSLGTSGYTDTQYF
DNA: TGTGCCAGCAGCTTAGGGACTAGCGGTTACACAGATACGCAGTATTTT

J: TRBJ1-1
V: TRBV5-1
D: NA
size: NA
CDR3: CASSGGSRNTEAFF
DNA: TGCGCCAGCAGCGGAGGCAGCCGGAACACTGAAGCTTTCTTT

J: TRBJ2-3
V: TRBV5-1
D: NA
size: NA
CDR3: CASSLATGTTDTQYF
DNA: TGCGCCAGCAGCTTGGCCACGGGGACCACAGATACGCAGTATTTT